Shown below are 10 T cell receptor beta chains from a single sample sequenced in a study of CD8 T cells in Susac syndrome. The authors reverse transcribed 0.5 to 1 ug RNA with random hexamers. TCRdb called the immunoSEQ multiplex PCR reads again in MiXCR, with one record for every CDR3 protein. The sample has 80,000 to 90,000 distinct CDR3 sequences, around 93% seen once; the top ten hold about 0.45%. Sequenced material: CD8+ T cells from PBMCs. These TCRs come from a human donor with Susac syndrome.

This clonotype appeared a single time. This chain connects TRBV11-2 to TRBJ2-5; tentatively, D is TRBD1 (5 bases). Germline V lookup: CDR1 SGHAT, CDR2 FQNNGV. The length of the CDR3 is 12 residues. V lost 2 bases and J lost 9, with 10 bases in between. The CDR3 sequence: CASSLIGEAQYF. CDR3 DNA: TGTGCCAGCAGCTTAATAGGGGAAGCCCAGTACTTC. The full variable domain, rest sourced from reference TRBV11-2 and TRBJ2-5, is EAGVAQSPRYKIIEKRQSVAFWCNPISGHATLYWYQQILGQGPKLLIQFQNNGVVDDSQLPKDRFSAERLKGVDSTLKIQPAKLEDSAVYLCASSLIGEAQYFGPGTRLLVL.

The CDR3 DNA reads as TGCAGCGTTGACAGCGGGGCCGGCACAGATACGCAGTATTTT. Amino acids: CSVDSGAGTDTQYF. The chain is built from TRBV29-1 and TRBJ2-3; 7 bases fit TRBD2. Germline lookup yields CDR1 SQVTM and CDR2 ANQGSEA. This CDR3 is 14 amino acids long. V was clipped by 3 bases and J by 1 base; unmatched bases: 4.

The chain recombines TRBV14 with TRBJ2-3, with D possibly TRBD2 on 5 matching bases. The CDR3 has 15 residues. Germline CDR1 is SGHDN and CDR2 is FVKESK. Trimming removed 4 bases at V and 0 bases at J, with 11 bases between. The chain's CDR3 is CASSRTGFSTDTQYF. The CDR3 region has the DNA TGTGCCAGCAGCCGGACGGGATTTAGCACAGATACGCAGTATTTT.

The chain links TRBV7-9 to TRBJ1-2; 8 bases match TRBD1. In germline, CDR1 is SEHNR, CDR2 FQNEAQ (reference sequence). Unmatched junction bases numbered 2, after V lost 2 bases and J lost 0 bases. This CDR3 contains 15 residues. The CDR3 sequence: CASSLLTGANYGYTF. CDR3 in DNA: TGTGCCAGCAGCTTACTGACAGGGGCTAACTATGGCTACACCTTC.

The chain combines TRBV27 with TRBJ1-1, with D possibly being TRBD1 (5 bases). The CDR3 length is 14 residues. Germline CDR1 and CDR2: MNHEY and SMNVEV (reference sequence). Trimming took 6 bases from V and 1 from J, leaving 12 bases between them. CDR3 protein: CASRPGRGNTEAFF. DNA for the CDR3: TGTGCCAGCAGGCCAGGGAGGGGGAACACTGAAGCTTTCTTT.

The chain carries TRBV5-1 and TRBJ2-7, with 7 nucleotides matching TRBD2. From germline, CDR1 is SGHRS and CDR2 YFSETQ. V shed 1 base and J 7 bases; nucleotides not matched to a gene: 11. CDR3 length: 15 residues. The CDR3 loop is CASSLFGGGSSEQYF. CDR3 DNA: TGCGCCAGCAGCTTGTTCGGGGGAGGGTCTTCAGAGCAGTACTTC.

This clonotype showed up just once. The chain couples TRBV27 to TRBJ2-1; TRBD2 matches at 8 bases. Germline V gives CDR1 MNHEY, CDR2 SMNVEV (reference sequence). The CDR3 totals 16 residues. After removal of 5 bases from V and 4 bases from J, the junction contained 10 bases not matched to a gene. CDR3 residues: CASSPKIAGWYNEQFF. CDR3 bases: TGTGCCAGCAGTCCAAAAATAGCGGGATGGTACAATGAGCAGTTCTTC.

The chain employs TRBV12-3 or TRBV12-4 and TRBJ1-1; the match to TRBD1 covers 10 bases. The V gene end was trimmed by 6 bases and the J gene end by 3 bases; junction bases not matched to a gene: 7. CDR3 size: 15 residues. CDR3 nucleotides: TGTGCCAGCAGCGATGCCGGGACAGGGGACACTGAAGCTTTCTTT. Encoded protein: CASSDAGTGDTEAFF.

The chain uses TRBV3-1 and TRBJ2-5, with 7 nucleotides matching TRBD2. V shed 0 bases and J 2 bases; nucleotides not matched to a gene: 3. Germline CDR1 LGHDT, CDR2 YNNKEL (reference sequence). The CDR3 sequence is 15 residues long. The CDR3, as DNA: TGTGCCAGCAGCCAAGATGGACTAGAACAAGAGACCCAGTACTTC. It specifies CASSQDGLEQETQYF.

The V and J genes are TRBV30 and TRBJ2-2; 8 bases fit TRBD1. The ends lost 2 bases at V and 6 bases at J; junction bases unmatched: 11. The CDR3 consists of 16 residues. CDR1 GTSNPN and CDR2 SVGIG come from the germline V gene (reference sequence). The CDR3 region is CAWSWADGQGSGELFF. DNA of the CDR3: TGTGCCTGGAGTTGGGCCGATGGACAGGGTTCCGGGGAGCTGTTTTTT.